This T cell receptor (beta chain) was retrieved from a study of early T cells in non-severe SARS-CoV-2 infection. TCRdb re-called the 5' RACE reads with MiXCR, one entry per CDR3 protein. The repertoire holds around 26,000 distinct CDR3 sequences, with roughly 4.2% as singletons. V was shortened by 0 bases and J by 9 bases, with 12 bases between the two germline ends. Germline V gene sequence: CDR1 WSHSY, CDR2 SAAADI. This CDR3 is 15 amino acids long. The origin of this receptor is an adult who was a healthcare worker with PCR-confirmed SARS-CoV-2 infection or an uninfected control (not recorded which). The sequenced sample consisted of whole blood. The gene calls are TRBV10-2 and TRBJ1-6; no clear D gene. The CDR3 loop reads CASSESQREGSPLHF. The CDR3 DNA sequence: TGCGCCAGCAGTGAGTCCCAACGAGAGGGTTCACCCCTCCACTTT.